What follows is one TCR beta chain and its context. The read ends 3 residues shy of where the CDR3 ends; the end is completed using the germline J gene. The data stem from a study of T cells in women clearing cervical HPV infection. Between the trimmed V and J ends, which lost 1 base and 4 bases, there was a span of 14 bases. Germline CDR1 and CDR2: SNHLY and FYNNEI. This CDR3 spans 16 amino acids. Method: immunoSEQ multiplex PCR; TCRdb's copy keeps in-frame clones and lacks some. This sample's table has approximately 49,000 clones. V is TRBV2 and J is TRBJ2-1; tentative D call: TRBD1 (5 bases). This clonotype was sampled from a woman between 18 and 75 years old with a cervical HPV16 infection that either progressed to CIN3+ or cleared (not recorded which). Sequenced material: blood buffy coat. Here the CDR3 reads CASSEVRPGLYNEQFF. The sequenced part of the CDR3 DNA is TGTGCCAGCAGTGAAGTTCGTCCAGGGCTATACAATGAG.